A selection of T cell receptor beta chains follows, all from one sample in a study of T cells in Graves' hyperthyroidism and ophthalmopathy. TCRdb re-called the multiplex PCR reads through MiXCR, storing one row per CDR3 protein. The table includes 300,000 to 450,000 distinct CDR3 sequences, 20% to 25% detected once. The specimen sequenced was blood. The receptors here all came from a man aged 45-65 years with Graves' hyperthyroidism. The CDR3 runs from the conserved cysteine through the conserved F or W.

j_call,cdr3_length,v_call,cdr3_aa
TRBJ2-7,14,TRBV19,CASRETGTGDEQYF
TRBJ1-2,14,TRBV18,CASSPGQGTYGYTF
TRBJ2-1,14,TRBV5-6,CASSDRDHYNEQFF
TRBJ2-3,15,TRBV11-3,CASSKQDSGLDTQYF
TRBJ2-7,12,TRBV6-1,CASSETPAGQYF
TRBJ2-1,13,TRBV24-1,CATSDTRTNEQFF
TRBJ2-5,17,TRBV13,CASSFNGQAGGGETQYF
TRBJ2-2,18,TRBV5-1,CASSLEGLAGQNTGELFF
TRBJ2-2,12,TRBV20-1,CSARDLPGELFF
TRBJ2-7,16,TRBV7-9,CASSSSGRAGTYEQYF
TRBJ2-7,12,TRBV7-9,CASRAGGDEQYF
TRBJ2-7,14,TRBV19,CASRGLAGAYEQYF
TRBJ1-1,13,TRBV12-3/TRBV12-4,CASTLNMNTEAFF
TRBJ2-5,15,TRBV5-1,CVSSLDGTLQETQYF
TRBJ2-7,11,TRBV28,CASSIEYEQYF
TRBJ2-7,13,TRBV5-1,CASSLGGGREQYF
TRBJ2-3,17,TRBV27,CASSLRGVTTSTDTQYF
TRBJ2-7,16,TRBV3-1,CASSVPPGTPLYEQYF
TRBJ2-1,15,TRBV18,CASSPRVAGYNEQFF
TRBJ2-7,15,TRBV2,CASSATGTSGYEQYF
TRBJ2-2,15,TRBV15,CATSRDPLGTGELFF
TRBJ2-1,14,TRBV5-1,CASSLTGKNNEQFF
TRBJ1-6,16,TRBV28,CASSLRGQRGSSPLHF
TRBJ2-7,16,TRBV6-6,CASSYSSPWEGYEQYF
TRBJ2-7,12,TRBV6-1,CASSLYGDEQYF
TRBJ2-5,15,TRBV5-1,CASSLVGQGLETQYF
TRBJ2-7,15,TRBV28,CASSSWTGNSYEQYF
TRBJ2-1,12,TRBV12-3/TRBV12-4,CASSNPSGEQFF
TRBJ2-1,14,TRBV20-1,CSALGLAAYNEQFF
TRBJ1-5,15,TRBV12-3/TRBV12-4,CASSKDGFSNQPQHF
TRBJ2-7,15,TRBV5-1,CASSFGGSSGDEQYF
TRBJ1-2,13,TRBV28,CASSNLGVYGYTF
TRBJ1-3,15,TRBV28,CASSFGGGSGNTIYF
TRBJ2-5,14,TRBV12-3/TRBV12-4,CASNQDSQFTTQYF
TRBJ2-1,19,TRBV7-9,CASSLALGGGRGANNEQFF
TRBJ2-1,15,TRBV2,CASSAKRERYNEQFF
TRBJ1-5,13,TRBV5-1,CASSFQGDQPQHF
TRBJ1-1,14,TRBV7-3,CASSHIRGNTEAFF
TRBJ2-7,15,TRBV7-8,CASSRPQAGAYEQYF
TRBJ2-7,16,TRBV11-3,CASSLVAGGSYHEQYF
TRBJ2-5,14,TRBV12-5,CASGTSGRAETQYF
TRBJ2-1,15,TRBV5-1,CASSLPGLAYNEQFF
TRBJ2-7,15,TRBV12-3/TRBV12-4,CASSPRQAGVSEQYF
TRBJ1-1,15,TRBV7-6,CASSPGTFPNTEAFF
TRBJ2-5,15,TRBV5-1,CASSYSGGPGETQYF
TRBJ2-3,15,TRBV4-1,CASSQGYSSTDTQYF
TRBJ1-1,15,TRBV11-3,CASSLDLRDPVKAFF
TRBJ2-2,15,TRBV6-1,CASSKTGGVGAELFF
TRBJ2-3,14,TRBV7-9,CASSLVSYTDTQYF
TRBJ1-1,15,TRBV5-1,CASSLGDSTDTEAFF
TRBJ2-3,14,TRBV3-1,CASSHGGYTDTQYF
TRBJ2-7,15,TRBV6-1,CASSKSPGQDYEQYF
TRBJ2-7,13,TRBV29-1,CSVENPGSYEQYF
TRBJ2-7,12,TRBV2,CASASGRYEQYF
TRBJ1-5,15,TRBV6-1,CASRVRGGPDQPQHF
TRBJ2-1,14,TRBV6-1,CASAWREYTNEQFF
TRBJ2-2,14,TRBV29-1,CSAAGGPNTGELFF
TRBJ2-7,15,TRBV24-1,CATSDGADISYEQYF
TRBJ2-7,15,TRBV11-3,CASSRQGAELYEQYF
TRBJ2-1,16,TRBV6-5,CASSYTGTGGHNEQFF